Listed here is a single T cell receptor beta chain. These data are taken from a study of a mutant IDH1 vaccine in newly diagnosed glioma. In the study overall: Treated patients were around 60% male, 37.5% female, mean age 40.4 years.

The length of the CDR3 is 15 residues. Looked up from germline, CDR1 is MNHEY and CDR2 is SMNVEV (reference sequence). V trimming: 6 bases; J trimming: 0 bases; junction bases outside the gene matches: 7. Sample time point: baseline, week 1 (first vaccination visit). The treatment here: pre-vaccination baseline after standard-of-care therapy. Each of the donors came in with new WHO grade 3 or 4 astrocytomas that were IDH1-mutant and ATRX-lost. Clones were read by immunoSEQ multiplex PCR, and TCRdb kept only the in-frame ones, dropping some. The sample yields 90,000 to 95,000 clones, 83% seen once. The V call is TRBV27, the J call TRBJ1-2; 7 positions match TRBD1. Here the sequenced sample was PBMCs, taken from a glioma patient treated with radiotherapy, temozolomide or both. The receptor comes from a woman between 50 and 59 years old with glioma. The CDR3 DNA reads as TGTGCCAGCAGGCTGAGACAGGGAGCTAACTATGGCTACACCTTC. The encoded protein is CASRLRQGANYGYTF.